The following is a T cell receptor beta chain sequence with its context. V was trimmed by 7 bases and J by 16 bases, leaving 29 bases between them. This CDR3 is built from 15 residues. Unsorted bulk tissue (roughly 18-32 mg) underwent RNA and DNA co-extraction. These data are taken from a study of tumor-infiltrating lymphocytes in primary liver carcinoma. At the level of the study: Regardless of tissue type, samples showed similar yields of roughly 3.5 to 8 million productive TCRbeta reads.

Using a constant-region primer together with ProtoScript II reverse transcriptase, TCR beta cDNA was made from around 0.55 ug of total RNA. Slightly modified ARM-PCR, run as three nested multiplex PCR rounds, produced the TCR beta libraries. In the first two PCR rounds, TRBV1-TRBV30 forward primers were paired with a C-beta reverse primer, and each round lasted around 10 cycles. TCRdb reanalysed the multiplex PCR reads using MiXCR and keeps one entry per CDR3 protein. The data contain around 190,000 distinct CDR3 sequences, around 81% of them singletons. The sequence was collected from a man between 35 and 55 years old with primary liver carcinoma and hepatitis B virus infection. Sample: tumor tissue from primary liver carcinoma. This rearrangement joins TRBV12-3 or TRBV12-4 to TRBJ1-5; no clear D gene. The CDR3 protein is CASTRGTAINQLHHF. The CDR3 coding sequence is TGTGCCAGCACGCGGGGAACCGCAATAAATCAGCTCCACCATTTT.